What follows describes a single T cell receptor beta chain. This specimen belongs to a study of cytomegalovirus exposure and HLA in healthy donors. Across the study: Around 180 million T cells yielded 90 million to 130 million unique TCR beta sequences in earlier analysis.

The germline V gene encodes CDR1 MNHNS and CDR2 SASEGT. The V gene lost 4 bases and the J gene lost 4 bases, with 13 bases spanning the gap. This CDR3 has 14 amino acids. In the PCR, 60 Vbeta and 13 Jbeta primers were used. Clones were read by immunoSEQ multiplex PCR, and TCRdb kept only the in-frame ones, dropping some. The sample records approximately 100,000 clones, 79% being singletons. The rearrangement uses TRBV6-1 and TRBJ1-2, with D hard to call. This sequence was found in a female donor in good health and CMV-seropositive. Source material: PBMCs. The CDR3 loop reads CASSVVEAVYGYTF. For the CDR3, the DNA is TGTGCCAGCAGTGTTGTTGAGGCTGTCTATGGCTACACCTTC.